Listed here are 21 T cell receptor beta chains from one sample, sequenced in a study of a mutant IDH1 vaccine in newly diagnosed glioma. Time point given: baseline, week 1 (first vaccination visit). Indicated treatment: pre-vaccination baseline after standard-of-care therapy. The assay was immunoSEQ multiplex PCR, and TCRdb's table has in-frame clones only and misses some. The table lists roughly 70,000 clones, around 80% of them singletons. The source material was peripheral blood mononuclear cells (PBMCs), sampled from a glioma patient treated with radiotherapy, temozolomide or both. All receptors come from a woman aged 18-30 years with glioma. Some clones in this sample may be carry-over from other donors' samples.

The gene calls are TRBV7-3 and TRBJ1-1, with a tentative D call TRBD1 (6 bases). CDR1 is SGHTA and CDR2 is FQGTGA in the germline V gene. This CDR3 comprises 14 residues. Trimming left V 5 bases short and J 4 bases short, with 14 bases between. CDR3 DNA: TGTGCCAGCAGCCAGCTGGCAGGGGTCACTGAAGCTTTCTTT. Its protein is CASSQLAGVTEAFF.

This clone was seen a handful of times. The rearrangement uses TRBV7-2 and TRBJ2-1; possible D gene TRBD1, 6 bases. CDR1 is SGHTA, CDR2 FQGNSA, per germline. Trimming took 5 bases from V and 2 from J, leaving 13 bases between them. The CDR3 extends over 15 amino acids. The CDR3 reads CASSRDRSTYNEQFF. The DNA for the CDR3 is TGTGCCAGCAGCCGCGACAGGAGTACCTACAATGAGCAGTTCTTC.

The chain recombines TRBV18 with TRBJ1-3; D not certain. Trimming cost V 4 bases and J 0 bases, with 13 bases left between them. Germline lookup yields CDR1 KGHSH and CDR2 LQKENI. The CDR3 consists of 16 residues. The CDR3 nucleotides read TGTGCCAGCTCACTCTCGGACGGGGACTCTGGAAACACCATATATTTT. This translates into CASSLSDGDSGNTIYF.

The chain joins TRBV7-7 to TRBJ2-2, with 7 nucleotides matching TRBD2. The CDR3 is 14 amino acids. Germline lookup yields CDR1 SSHAT and CDR2 FNYEAQ (reference sequence). The CDR3 coding sequence is TGTGCTACGGGGGGACTTACGAACACCGGGGAGCTGTTTTTT. Translated: CATGGLTNTGELFF.

The J gene is TRBJ1-3, the V gene TRBV9; 8 bases agree with TRBD1. The CDR3 is 16 amino acids. V lost 2 bases to trimming and J lost 0 bases; unmatched junction nucleotides: 4. Germline values: CDR1 SGDLS, CDR2 YYNGEE. CDR3 in amino acids: CASSVRTGLSGNTIYF. The CDR3 DNA sequence: TGTGCCAGCAGCGTCCGGACAGGGCTCTCTGGAAACACCATATATTTT.

The chain employs TRBV25-1 and TRBJ2-1; 7 bases map to TRBD1. Germline CDR1 reads MGHDK; CDR2 reads SYGVNS. The CDR3 sequence is 12 residues long. Trimming removed 6 bases from V and 12 bases from J; junction bases left unmatched: 8. CDR3 sequence reads: CASSAHRGVQFF. CDR3 coding DNA: TGTGCCAGCAGCGCCCACAGGGGAGTGCAGTTCTTC. The full variable domain, its missing parts supplied by reference TRBV25-1 and TRBJ2-1, is EADIYQTPRYLVIGTGKKITLECSQTMGHDKMYWYQQDPGMELHLIHYSYGVNSTEKGDLSSESTVSRIRTEHFPLTLESARPSHTSQYLCASSAHRGVQFFGPGTRLTVL.

The rearrangement uses TRBV5-1 and TRBJ2-7; 8 bases line up with TRBD1. The CDR3 is made up of 13 amino acids. The ends lost 1 base at V and 6 bases at J; junction bases unmatched: 3. Germline loops: CDR1 SGHRS, CDR2 YFSETQ. CDR3 region: CASSLSGQGEQYF. The DNA for the CDR3 is TGCGCCAGCAGCTTGTCAGGACAGGGCGAGCAGTACTTC.

The V gene is TRBV2, the J gene TRBJ1-5; the match to TRBD1 covers 9 bases. CDR3 length equals 14 residues. V trimming: 4 bases; J trimming: 6 bases; junction bases outside the gene matches: 4. Germline CDR1 and CDR2: SNHLY and FYNNEI. CDR3 loop: CASSGDRVGQPQHF. CDR3 bases: TGTGCCAGCAGTGGGGACAGGGTGGGTCAGCCCCAGCATTTT.

This chain links TRBV6-1 with TRBJ1-3, with D uncertain. Trimming stripped 7 bases from V and 3 bases from J, with 7 bases between. The CDR3 is 12 residues long. Germline V gene data show CDR1 as MNHNS and CDR2 as SASEGT. The CDR3 is CASMADGNTIYF. The CDR3 nucleotides read TGTGCCAGCATGGCGGATGGAAACACCATATATTTT.

This sequence joins TRBV6-5 and TRBJ2-6; the D is unclear. This CDR3 is 16 amino acids long. V was shortened by 2 bases and J by 0 bases, with 8 bases between the two germline ends. Germline CDR1 and CDR2: MNHEY and SVGAGI. For the CDR3, the DNA is TGTGCCAGCAGTTACGGCCCCTCCTCTGGGGCCAACGTCCTGACTTTC. Its translation is CASSYGPSSGANVLTF.

This rearrangement joins TRBV30 to TRBJ2-6; D is undetermined. Per germline, CDR1 GTSNPN and CDR2 SVGIG (reference sequence). V was cut by 7 bases and J by 0 bases, with 13 bases left in between. The CDR3 length is 15 residues. DNA of the CDR3: TGTGCCTCGGGCTGGTCAACCTCTGGGGCCAACGTCCTGACTTTC. Protein: CASGWSTSGANVLTF.

The genes are TRBV5-4 and TRBJ2-7; perhaps TRBD1 as D (6 bases). Germline loops: CDR1 SGHNT, CDR2 YYREEE (reference sequence). This CDR3 region has 17 residues. Deletions cut 4 bases from V and 0 bases from J, with 20 bases between. The CDR3 DNA reads TGTGCCAGCAGCAACCCCGGGACACTTGGGAGCTCCTACGAGCAGTACTTC. This sequence encodes CASSNPGTLGSSYEQYF.

The chain carries TRBV6-1 and TRBJ2-3; TRBD1 is a possible D gene (5 bases). The length of the CDR3 is 15 residues. With 4 bases removed from V and 3 bases from J, the gap between germline ends came to 14 bases. CDR1 is MNHNS, CDR2 SASEGT, per germline. The CDR3 is CASSVRGWGTDTQYF. CDR3 nucleotides: TGTGCCAGCAGTGTAAGGGGATGGGGAACAGATACGCAGTATTTT.

This clone was counted once. This chain uses TRBV6-6 with TRBJ1-1; 9 nucleotides align to TRBD1. The V and J ends lost 4 bases and 10 bases, in that order; junction bases with no gene match: 16. CDR3 length equals 16 residues. Germline CDR1 MNHNY, CDR2 SVGAGI (reference sequence). The CDR3 DNA reads TGTGCCAGCAGTTCCCCTTCCGCCGGGACAGGGCCGGTAGCTTTCTTT. Its protein is CASSSPSAGTGPVAFF.

The chain links TRBV29-1 to TRBJ2-3, with 10 positions matching TRBD1. The germline V gene encodes CDR1 SQVTM and CDR2 ANQGSEA. V lost 1 base and J lost 3; bases outside the gene matches: 7. The CDR3 has 16 amino acids. The CDR3 DNA follows: TGCAGCGTTGAAGGGTTCGACAGGGGGCGAACAGATACGCAGTATTTT. Translated: CSVEGFDRGRTDTQYF.

This clone was counted between two and nine times. The V call is TRBV2, the J call TRBJ1-1; D ambiguous. Looked up from germline, CDR1 is SNHLY and CDR2 is FYNNEI. V was pared by 0 bases and J by 4 bases, with 9 bases between. The CDR3 consists of 14 residues. CDR3 sequence (DNA): TGTGCCAGCAGTGAAGCAACAAGCTCCACTGAAGCTTTCTTT. Translated, it gives CASSEATSSTEAFF.

The chain has TRBV6-1 and TRBJ2-3, with 10 bases identical to TRBD2. V was clipped by 4 bases and J by 4 bases; unmatched bases: 5. CDR1 and CDR2 (germline): MNHNS, SASEGT. The CDR3 covers 15 residues. CDR3 region: CASSAGAGGADTQYF. CDR3 in DNA: TGTGCCAGCAGTGCTGGAGCGGGGGGGGCAGATACGCAGTATTTT.

The chain links TRBV25-1 to TRBJ1-1; D ambiguous. The CDR3 is made up of 12 amino acids. The germline V gene has CDR1 MGHDK and CDR2 SYGVNS. V lost 4 bases and J 2 bases, leaving 5 bases between the germline ends. CDR3 nucleotides: TGTGCCAGCAGTGTAAAAAACACTGAAGCTTTCTTT. It specifies CASSVKNTEAFF.

The V gene is TRBV5-1, the J gene TRBJ2-2; 14 bases line up with TRBD2. CDR1 is SGHRS and CDR2 is YFSETQ in the germline V gene. Trimming removed 2 bases from V and 9 bases from J; junction bases left unmatched: 6. This CDR3 is 16 amino acids long. The chain's CDR3 is CASSFGGTSGSRELFF. The CDR3 DNA follows: TGCGCCAGCAGCTTTGGAGGGACTAGCGGGAGCCGGGAGCTGTTTTTT.

The V gene is TRBV5-1, the J gene TRBJ2-2; TRBD2 might be the D (6 bases). The germline V and J ends were trimmed by 7 bases and 3 bases, with 13 bases remaining between them. Germline CDR1 reads SGHRS; CDR2 reads YFSETQ. The CDR3 is made up of 14 amino acids. The CDR3 bases are TGCGCCAGCGCGAGCGGGTTTGACACCGGGGAGCTGTTTTTT. It is translated as CASASGFDTGELFF.

This rearrangement joins TRBV29-1 to TRBJ1-2, with D possibly TRBD1 on 5 matching bases. V dropped 7 bases and J dropped 8 bases, with 14 bases sitting between them. CDR3 length: 11 amino acids. Germline CDR1 is SQVTM and CDR2 is ANQGSEA. In DNA form, the CDR3 reads TGCAGCGGGGGGAATCCTGGAGGCTACACCTTC. Its translation is CSGGNPGGYTF.